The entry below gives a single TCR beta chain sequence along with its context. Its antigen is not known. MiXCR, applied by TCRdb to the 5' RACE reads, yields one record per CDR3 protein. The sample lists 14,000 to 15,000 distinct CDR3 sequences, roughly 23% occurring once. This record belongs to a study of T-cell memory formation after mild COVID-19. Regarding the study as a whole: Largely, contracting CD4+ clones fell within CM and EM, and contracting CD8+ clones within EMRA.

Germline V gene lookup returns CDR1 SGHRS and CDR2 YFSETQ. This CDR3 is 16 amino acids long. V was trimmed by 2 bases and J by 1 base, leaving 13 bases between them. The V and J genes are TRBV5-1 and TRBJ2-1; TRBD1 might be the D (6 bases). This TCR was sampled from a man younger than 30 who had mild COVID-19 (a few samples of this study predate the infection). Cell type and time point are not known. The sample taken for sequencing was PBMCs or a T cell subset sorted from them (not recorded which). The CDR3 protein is CASSFLQGKSYNEQFF. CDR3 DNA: TGCGCCAGCAGCTTTCTACAGGGTAAGTCCTACAATGAGCAGTTCTTC.